The 30 T cell receptor beta chains listed next were all sequenced from one sample in a study of response to subunit inactivated influenza vaccine. Each CDR3 protein gets one entry after TCRdb re-called the RT-PCR reads with MiXCR. Of under 500,000 distinct CDR3 sequences in the sample, 11% were seen once. The sequencing here drew on PBMCs from blood, taken 40 to 50 days after vaccination. The origin of the receptors is a man aged 50 to 59 who received an inactivated influenza vaccine.

The gene calls are TRBV6-1 and TRBJ2-7; 13 positions agree with TRBD2. V shed 7 bases, J shed 0 bases, and the junction held 3 bases outside the gene matches. The CDR3 length is 15 residues. Germline CDR1 MNHNS, CDR2 SASEGT. The CDR3 sequence is CASKRTSGSSYEQYF. In DNA form, the CDR3 reads TGTGCCAGCAAAAGGACTAGCGGGAGCTCCTACGAGCAGTACTTC.

At least ten counts were recorded for this clonotype. The CDR3 spells CASSEPGLGNTDTQYF. The CDR3 coding sequence is TGTGCCAGCAGTGAGCCGGGACTAGGAAACACAGATACGCAGTATTTT. V gene TRBV12-3 or TRBV12-4 combines with J gene TRBJ2-3, with 8 bases that match TRBD2. This CDR3 region has 16 residues. With 5 bases clipped from V and 2 bases from J, the junction kept 9 bases outside the gene matches.

As to this clonotype: An end of the junction does not agree with germline; a read error may underlie this. The gene calls are TRBV6-2 or TRBV6-3 and TRBJ2-1; 11 bases are shared with TRBD2. This CDR3 comprises 17 residues. The germline gives CDR1 MNHEY, CDR2 SVGEGT. The CDR3 DNA follows: TGTGCCCGCAGCCTCGATACTAGCGGGAGTGCCTACAATGAGCAGTTCTTC. Protein sequence: CARSLDTSGSAYNEQFF.

The V and J genes are TRBV6-5 and TRBJ1-6; D ambiguous. V lost 2 bases, J lost 6 bases, and 8 bases lay in between. CDR3 length: 14 residues. Germline V gene sequence: CDR1 MNHEY, CDR2 SVGAGI. CDR3 coding DNA: TGTGCCAGCAGTTACGGCACCAGTAATTCACCCCTCCACTTT. Translated: CASSYGTSNSPLHF.

This sequence joins TRBV18 and TRBJ1-1; D perhaps matches TRBD1 (5 bases). Germline lookup yields CDR1 KGHSH and CDR2 LQKENI. Trimming pared 2 bases from V and 6 bases from J, leaving 10 bases between. The CDR3 consists of 13 residues. For the CDR3, the DNA is TGTGCCAGCTCACCAGCACGGGACTCTGAAGCTTTCTTT. This codes for CASSPARDSEAFF.

This clonotype was seen more than once but under ten times. J is TRBJ2-7 and V is TRBV10-3; D is undetermined. The CDR3 runs to 13 residues. Deletions cut 0 bases from V and 3 bases from J, with 6 bases between. Germline-derived CDR1 and CDR2 are ENHRY and SYGVKD. The CDR3 region is CAISESPSYEQYF. The CDR3 nucleotides read TGTGCCATCAGTGAGTCACCAAGCTACGAGCAGTACTTC.

This clonotype was counted between two and nine times. DNA of the CDR3: TGTGCCATCACGGACAGGGGGTCCTACAATGAGCAGTTCTTC. It yields the protein CAITDRGSYNEQFF. The chain is built from TRBV10-3 and TRBJ2-1; TRBD1 aligns across 10 bases. Germline loops: CDR1 ENHRY, CDR2 SYGVKD. The V and J ends lost 7 bases and 1 base, in that order; junction bases with no gene match: 1. CDR3 size: 14 residues.

This clonotype was recorded at least ten times. The V and J genes are TRBV7-9 and TRBJ1-2; TRBD1 aligns across 9 bases. V lost 5 bases and J lost 8; bases outside the gene matches: 6. CDR3 length: 13 amino acids. The germline V gene has CDR1 SEHNR and CDR2 FQNEAQ (reference sequence). CDR3 DNA: TGTGCCAGCAGCCCCTGGACAGGGGCCGGCTACACCTTC. This sequence encodes CASSPWTGAGYTF.

The genes are TRBV11-1 and TRBJ2-2; TRBD2 agrees at 10 bases. With 5 bases clipped from V and 3 bases from J, the junction kept 12 bases outside the gene matches. The CDR3 contains 18 residues. Per germline, CDR1 SGHAT and CDR2 FQDESV (reference sequence). The CDR3 DNA reads TGTGCCAGCAGCGATCTTCTAGCGGGAGCGATTTACACCGGGGAGCTGTTTTTT. It specifies CASSDLLAGAIYTGELFF. Full variable domain (remainder filled in from reference TRBV11-1 and TRBJ2-2): EAEVAQSPRYKITEKSQAVAFWCDPISGHATLYWYRQILGQGPELLVQFQDESVVDDSQLPKDRFSAERLKGVDSTLKIQPAELGDSAMYLCASSDLLAGAIYTGELFFGEGSRLTVL.

This clonotype was counted a few times. The chain combines TRBV6-1 with TRBJ2-7, with 10 bases aligning to TRBD2. The CDR3 is 14 residues long. J was trimmed by 4 bases and V by 2 bases; bases with no gene match: 2. Germline V gene lookup returns CDR1 MNHNS and CDR2 SASEGT. CDR3 protein: CASSESSGGYEQYF. The CDR3 DNA reads TGTGCCAGCAGTGAATCTAGCGGGGGTTACGAGCAGTACTTC.

This clonotype was seen a few times. The chain carries TRBV7-8 and TRBJ2-7; 7 nucleotides align to TRBD1. Per the germline V gene, CDR1 is SGHVS and CDR2 is FQNEAQ. Unmatched junction bases numbered 9, after V lost 4 bases and J lost 3 bases. The CDR3 is 15 residues long. DNA of the CDR3: TGTGCCAGCAGCTCACCGGACAGGCCGGTCTACGAGCAGTACTTC. Its translation is CASSSPDRPVYEQYF. The full variable domain, in which reference TRBV7-8 and TRBJ2-7 provide the parts outside the CDR3, is GAGVSQSPRYKVAKRGQDVALRCDPISGHVSLFWYQQALGQGPEFLTYFQNEAQLDKSGLPSDRFFAERPEGSVSTLKIQRTQQEDSAVYLCASSSPDRPVYEQYFGPGTRLTVT.

This clonotype was counted many times. The rearrangement uses TRBV12-3 or TRBV12-4 and TRBJ2-5; TRBD2 matches at 10 bases. The CDR3 consists of 15 residues. J gave up 5 bases and V 5 bases, and 8 bases lay outside the gene matches. The CDR3 here is CASSPLAGGQETQYF. The CDR3 nucleotides read TGTGCCAGCAGTCCTTTAGCGGGGGGCCAGGAGACCCAGTACTTC.

This clonotype was seen a few times. V is TRBV29-1 and J is TRBJ2-5, with D perhaps matching TRBD2 (6 bases). Germline V lookup: CDR1 SQVTM, CDR2 ANQGSEA. The CDR3 sequence is 15 residues long. V was cut by 4 bases and J by 5 bases, with 20 bases left in between. CDR3 bases: TGCAGCGTTGGTTCTGAAGGAGGGTGGGGGGAGACCCAGTACTTC. Its translation: CSVGSEGGWGETQYF.

The chain is built from TRBV5-1 and TRBJ2-7, with unresolved D. Per germline, CDR1 SGHRS and CDR2 YFSETQ. There are 13 residues in the CDR3. V lost 4 bases and J lost 8, with 16 bases in between. Here the CDR3 reads CASSTQSEFQQYF. The CDR3 nucleotides are TGCGCCAGCAGCACGCAATCAGAGTTCCAGCAGTACTTC.

Ten or more counts support this clonotype. The J gene is TRBJ2-1, the V gene TRBV29-1; possible D gene TRBD2, 6 bases. The V gene lost 6 bases and the J gene lost 2 bases, with 8 bases spanning the gap. CDR3 size: 12 residues. CDR1 SQVTM and CDR2 ANQGSEA come from the germline V gene. CDR3 protein: CSVGTPYNEQFF. As DNA, the CDR3 is TGCAGCGTCGGGACTCCCTACAATGAGCAGTTCTTC.

This chain uses TRBV27 with TRBJ2-5, with D possibly being TRBD1 (5 bases). Germline V gene sequence: CDR1 MNHEY, CDR2 SMNVEV (reference sequence). The CDR3 has 14 residues. Trimming shortened V by 8 bases and J by 5 bases, and 18 bases separated the two germline ends. The chain's CDR3 is CASQPSRGGETQYF. CDR3 nucleotides: TGTGCCAGCCAACCATCAAGGGGTGGGGAGACCCAGTACTTC.

The sample holds a few counts of this clonotype. This chain connects TRBV9 to TRBJ2-5, with no clear D. Germline loops: CDR1 SGDLS, CDR2 YYNGEE. The CDR3 has 16 amino acids. Trimming took off 0 bases at V and 1 base at J, with 13 bases between the two ends. CDR3 residues: CASSVGGGNGQETQYF. The CDR3 DNA reads TGTGCCAGCAGCGTAGGTGGCGGCAACGGCCAAGAGACCCAGTACTTC.

This clonotype was recorded many times. Written as DNA, the CDR3 is TGCAGCGCCGGGACTAGAGGGAACACCGGGGAGCTGTTTTTT. Residues: CSAGTRGNTGELFF. The chain combines TRBV29-1 with TRBJ2-2, with 8 bases identical to TRBD2. J lost 1 base, V lost 7 bases, and 5 bases had no gene match. The CDR3 loop spans 14 amino acids. Germline V lookup: CDR1 SQVTM, CDR2 ANQGSEA.

In its sample, this clonotype was seen a few times. The genes are TRBV20-1 and TRBJ2-7, with TRBD1 as a possible D gene (6 bases). The ends were cut back, 1 base at V and 0 bases at J, with 10 bases in the middle. The CDR3 is made up of 14 amino acids. From germline, CDR1 is DFQATT and CDR2 SNEGSKA (reference sequence). The CDR3 nucleotides are TGCAGTGCTAGAGGGACAGTATTCTCCTACGAGCAGTACTTC. Protein product: CSARGTVFSYEQYF.

This clonotype occurred a few times. The chain uses TRBV20-1 and TRBJ2-2, with a weak D call TRBD2 (5 bases). The germline V gene encodes CDR1 DFQATT and CDR2 SNEGSKA (reference sequence). V lost 0 bases and J 5 bases, leaving 13 bases between the germline ends. This CDR3 comprises 15 residues. The CDR3 sequence is CSARDGRVMTGELFF. The DNA for the CDR3 is TGCAGTGCTAGAGATGGGCGGGTGATGACCGGGGAGCTGTTTTTT.

This clonotype was counted at least ten times. The gene calls are TRBV20-1 and TRBJ2-7, with 7 bases lining up with TRBD2. Trimming removed 4 bases from V and 0 bases from J; junction bases left unmatched: 3. Germline CDR1 and CDR2: DFQATT and SNEGSKA (reference sequence). CDR3 length: 13 residues. In nucleotides, the CDR3 is TGCAGTGCTAAGGGGACTAACTCCTACGAGCAGTACTTC. Its translation is CSAKGTNSYEQYF.

This clonotype was found a few times. V and J are TRBV12-3 or TRBV12-4 and TRBJ2-7, with D possibly being TRBD1 (7 bases). Trimming pared 8 bases from V and 3 bases from J, leaving 17 bases between. The CDR3 covers 14 residues. CDR3 region: CASAPPGGNYEQYF. The CDR3 nucleotides are TGTGCCAGCGCGCCCCCAGGGGGGAACTACGAGCAGTACTTC.

In its sample, this clonotype was seen a few times. The rearrangement joins TRBV25-1 to TRBJ2-1; 8 nucleotides match TRBD1. Unmatched junction bases numbered 9, after V lost 8 bases and J lost 12 bases. The length of the CDR3 is 12 residues. Germline loops: CDR1 MGHDK, CDR2 SYGVNS. DNA for the CDR3: TGTGCCAGCTCTCCCCTCGGACAGGGGCAGTTCTTC. Amino acids: CASSPLGQGQFF.

This sequence joins TRBV6-2 or TRBV6-3 and TRBJ2-2; D gene ambiguous. The V and J ends lost 2 bases and 7 bases respectively, with 8 bases between them. Germline CDR1 reads MNHEY; CDR2 reads SVGEGT. The length of the CDR3 is 13 residues. The CDR3 DNA sequence: TGTGCCAGCAGTTACCCGGCCAACGGGGAGCTGTTTTTT. Protein: CASSYPANGELFF.

The chain carries TRBV10-1 and TRBJ2-1; D gene ambiguous. The germline V and J ends were trimmed by 6 bases and 10 bases, with 10 bases remaining between them. The length of the CDR3 is 11 residues. CDR1 and CDR2 from the germline V gene are WNHNN and SYGVQD (reference sequence). The CDR3 reads CASSRLNEQFF. CDR3 nucleotides: TGCGCCAGCAGCAGGCTGAACGAGCAGTTCTTC.

This clonotype showed up many times. The chain employs TRBV15 and TRBJ1-1; D is perhaps TRBD1 (6 bases). V lost 0 bases, J lost 1 base, and 9 bases lay in between. This CDR3 contains 15 residues. The germline CDR1 and CDR2 sequences are LNHNV and YYDKDF (reference sequence). CDR3 region: CATSRDKTGNTEAFF. Here the CDR3 DNA reads TGTGCCACCAGCAGAGACAAGACAGGGAACACTGAAGCTTTCTTT.

This rearrangement joins TRBV7-2 to TRBJ1-6; no firm D call. Germline loops: CDR1 SGHTA, CDR2 FQGNSA. The CDR3 covers 16 residues. V lost 5 bases and J lost 3, with 14 bases in between. CDR3 protein: CASSHYGRLYNSPLHF. CDR3 sequence (DNA): TGTGCCAGCAGCCATTACGGTCGCCTCTATAATTCACCCCTCCACTTT.

The V call is TRBV4-2, the J call TRBJ2-1, with 10 bases identical to TRBD2. V lost 0 bases to trimming and J lost 7 bases; unmatched junction nucleotides: 9. The length of the CDR3 is 17 residues. Per germline, CDR1 LGHNA and CDR2 YNFKEQ. CDR3: CASSQENSGGASNEQFF. The CDR3 region has the DNA TGTGCCAGCAGCCAAGAAAACAGCGGGGGGGCCTCGAATGAGCAGTTCTTC.

This clonotype was counted a few times. The chain is built from TRBV5-1 and TRBJ2-1; D is perhaps TRBD1 (5 bases). CDR1 is SGHRS and CDR2 is YFSETQ in the germline V gene. CDR3 length equals 15 residues. V was cut by 2 bases and J by 6 bases, with 15 bases left in between. The CDR3 here is CASSLQASTGNEQFF. CDR3 DNA: TGCGCCAGCAGCTTACAGGCCTCTACGGGCAATGAGCAGTTCTTC.

This clonotype has at least ten counts. V gene TRBV7-3 combines with J gene TRBJ2-3; tentatively, D is TRBD2 (5 bases). This CDR3 contains 16 residues. Trimming cost V 5 bases and J 5 bases, with 20 bases left between them. Germline values: CDR1 SGHTA, CDR2 FQGTGA. The CDR3 DNA follows: TGTGCCAGCAGCAGAGGTGGACCCGGGAATATAGATACGCAGTATTTT. It codes for CASSRGGPGNIDTQYF. The variable domain in full, completed from reference TRBV7-3 and TRBJ2-3, reads GAGVSQTPSNKVTEKGKYVELRCDPISGHTALYWYRQSLGQGPEFLIYFQGTGAADDSGLPNDRFFAVRPEGSVSTLKIQRTERGDSAVYLCASSRGGPGNIDTQYFGPGTRLTVL.